The sequence of this T cell receptor (beta chain) was determined in a study of long-term antiretroviral therapy in people with HIV. The CDR3 is 12 amino acids. The ends were cut back, 3 bases at V and 6 bases at J, with 9 bases in the middle. The germline CDR1 and CDR2 sequences are LNHDA and SQIVND (reference sequence). General observations from the study: The study found narrower CDR3 length ranges in HIV repertoires than in controls. For ART adherence, viral resistance and therapy changes, no data were available. Transplant donor controls retained higher diversity, though diversity increased after ART.

The authors ran the immunoSEQ assay, v3.0, at survey level. The data were produced by immunoSEQ multiplex PCR, yet TCRdb's version contains in-frame clones alone and is incomplete. The data contain about 38,000 clones, 75% to 90% of them singletons. Notes on this clone: The target antigen is unknown.

The genes are TRBV19 and TRBJ2-7, with D possibly TRBD2 on 5 matching bases. The TCR sequence derives from a young man with HIV. This sample comprised unsorted PBMCs, obtained 1.5 years after starting antiretroviral therapy. The CDR3 DNA is TGTGCCAGTAGTATGGGGAGTTCCGAGCAGTACTTC. It is translated as CASSMGSSEQYF. Using reference TRBV19 and TRBJ2-7 for the parts outside the CDR3, the full variable domain is DGGITQSPKYLFRKEGQNVTLSCEQNLNHDAMYWYRQDPGQGLRLIYYSQIVNDFQKGDIAEGYSVSREKKESFPLTVTSAQKNPTAFYLCASSMGSSEQYFGPGTRLTVT.